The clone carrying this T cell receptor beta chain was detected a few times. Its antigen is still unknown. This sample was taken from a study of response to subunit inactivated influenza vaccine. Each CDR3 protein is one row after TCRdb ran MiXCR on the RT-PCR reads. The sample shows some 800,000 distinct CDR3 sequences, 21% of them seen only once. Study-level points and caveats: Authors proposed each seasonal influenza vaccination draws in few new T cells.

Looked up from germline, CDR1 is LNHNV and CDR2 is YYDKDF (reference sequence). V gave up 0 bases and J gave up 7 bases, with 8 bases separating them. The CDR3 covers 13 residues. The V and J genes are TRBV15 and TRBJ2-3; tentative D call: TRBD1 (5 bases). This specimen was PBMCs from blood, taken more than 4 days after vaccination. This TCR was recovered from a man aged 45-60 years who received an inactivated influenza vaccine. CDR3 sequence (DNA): TGTGCCACCAGCAGAGATAAGGGGTATACGCAGTATTTT. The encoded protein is CATSRDKGYTQYF.